A selection of T cell receptor beta chains follows, all from one sample in a study of lymphopenia after photon versus proton radiotherapy. The protocol was immunoSEQ multiplex PCR, while the TCRdb copy is restricted to in-frame clones and leaves out a portion. The table records about 28,000 clones, around 82% of them present only once. The source material was peripheral blood, sampled from a patient treated with photon-based radiotherapy. These receptor sequences come from a man aged 45-60 years with gastric cancer. CDR3s include the opening cysteine and the closing phenylalanine or tryptophan. A D gene is named only where the DNA matches it firmly. Clone size is not always given. Where it is, it says once, few, many or a class for expanded clones.

V gene	D gene	clone size	J gene	CDR3 protein	CDR3 DNA
TRBV20-1	NA	NA	TRBJ2-7	CSARGVDEQYF	TGCAGTGCTAGGGGGGTGGACGAGCAGTACTTC
TRBV6-5	NA	NA	TRBJ2-1	CASRSTKWGYNEQFF	TGTGCCAGCAGGTCAACTAAGTGGGGGTACAATGAGCAGTTCTTC
TRBV11-2	NA	NA	TRBJ1-2	CASSLDAVNYGYTF	TGTGCCAGCAGCTTAGATGCGGTTAACTATGGCTACACCTTC
TRBV7-8	NA	few	TRBJ1-2	CASSLRRAGGVGYTF	TGTGCCAGCAGCTTACGACGGGCAGGCGGGGTGGGCTACACCTTC
TRBV29-1	NA	NA	TRBJ2-3	CSVAKRLSTDTQYF	TGCAGCGTTGCCAAGAGGCTTAGCACAGATACGCAGTATTTT
TRBV11-2	NA	NA	TRBJ2-2	CASSPWRGDGELFF	TGTGCCAGCAGCCCCTGGCGGGGTGACGGGGAGCTGTTTTTT
TRBV6-4	TRBD2	NA	TRBJ2-1	CASSAESGANEQFF	TGTGCCAGCAGTGCCGAGAGCGGGGCCAATGAGCAGTTCTTC
TRBV5-4	NA	NA	TRBJ2-3	CASSLEAGGDTQYF	TGTGCCAGCAGCTTGGAGGCCGGTGGGGATACGCAGTATTTT
TRBV6-1	NA	medium-sized	TRBJ2-5	CASNRIKKETQYF	TGTGCCAGCAACAGGATAAAGAAAGAGACCCAGTACTTC
TRBV5-4	NA	once	TRBJ1-4	CASSTGLVNEKLFF	TGTGCCAGCAGCACCGGACTGGTTAACGAAAAACTGTTTTTT
TRBV7-6	NA	few	TRBJ1-4	CASSLVGGHNEKLFF	TGTGCCAGCAGCTTAGTTGGGGGGCATAATGAAAAACTGTTTTTT
TRBV6-6	NA	medium-sized	TRBJ1-5	CASGPTSNQPQHF	TGTGCCAGCGGCCCCACTAGCAATCAGCCCCAGCATTTT
TRBV29-1	NA	NA	TRBJ2-2	CSEHRPGAGELFF	TGCAGCGAACACAGGCCGGGGGCCGGGGAGCTGTTTTTT
TRBV5-1	NA	once	TRBJ1-2	CASSSDSPNYGYTF	TGCGCCAGCAGCTCGGACAGCCCTAACTATGGCTACACCTTC
TRBV4-1	NA	NA	TRBJ1-5	CASSQDHDYQPQHF	TGCGCCAGCAGCCAAGACCATGACTATCAGCCCCAGCATTTT
TRBV19	NA	NA	TRBJ1-2	CASSNRVNYGYTF	TGTGCCAGTAGTAACCGGGTAAACTATGGCTACACCTTC
TRBV5-6	NA	NA	TRBJ2-5	CASSPPRAEGETQYF	TGTGCCAGCAGCCCCCCCCGGGCCGAAGGGGAGACCCAGTACTTC
TRBV10-1	NA	many	TRBJ1-5	CASSERSRGNQPQHF	TGCGCCAGCAGTGAAAGAAGCAGGGGCAATCAGCCCCAGCATTTT
TRBV30	NA	NA	TRBJ2-6	CAWTPALAGANVLTF	TGTGCCTGGACCCCGGCCCTGGCTGGGGCCAACGTCCTGACTTTC
TRBV27	NA	few	TRBJ1-2	CASSLTGARYGYTF	TGTGCCAGCAGTTTAACGGGGGCGCGCTATGGCTACACCTTC
TRBV30	NA	NA	TRBJ2-1	CAWSLIGLF	TGTGCCTGGAGTCTCATTGGTCTCTTC
TRBV29-1	NA	NA	TRBJ2-7	CSVDLGGEQYF	TGCAGCGTTGACTTGGGTGGCGAGCAGTACTTC
TRBV28	NA	NA	TRBJ2-7	CASSNGMAYEQYF	TGTGCCAGCAGTAACGGGATGGCCTACGAGCAGTACTTC
TRBV7-2	TRBD2	NA	TRBJ2-5	CASSLVGGGGETQYF	TGTGCCAGCAGCTTAGTAGGCGGGGGAGGAGAGACCCAGTACTTC
TRBV29-1	TRBD1	NA	TRBJ2-5	CSGGQGGETQYF	TGCAGCGGGGGACAGGGAGGAGAGACCCAGTACTTC
TRBV27	NA	NA	TRBJ1-1	CASSPRLAGNTEAFF	TGTGCCAGCAGTCCACGCCTAGCCGGGAACACTGAAGCTTTCTTT
TRBV5-5	NA	NA	TRBJ2-2	CASSLEAGSNTGELFF	TGTGCCAGCAGCTTGGAAGCGGGTTCGAACACCGGGGAGCTGTTTTTT